This is a list of T cell receptor beta chains from one sample in a study of blood T cell repertoires in COVID-19. Here immunoSEQ multiplex PCR was the method, and the copy in TCRdb shows in-frame clones only, minus some. The sample consists of 250,000 or so clones, more than 70% of them appearing once. The source material was PBMCs or T cells enriched from blood (not recorded which). The source is a woman aged 40 to 50 with acute COVID-19. Both conserved end residues are part of each CDR3. Fields, in order: J gene, V gene, CDR3 protein.

TRBJ2-7 | TRBV19 | CASSSPGLANSYEQYF
TRBJ2-1 | TRBV5-1 | CASSPGLAGPDNEQFF
TRBJ1-1 | TRBV19 | CASSIDYRGTEAFF
TRBJ2-7 | TRBV19 | CASSGHSKSSYEQYF
TRBJ1-5 | TRBV7-6 | CASSLEQGFNQPQHF
TRBJ2-7 | TRBV7-9 | CASSLARDSYEQYF
TRBJ1-6 | TRBV2 | CASSDTYNSPLHF
TRBJ1-4 | TRBV9 | CASSVGLSANEKLFF
TRBJ2-1 | TRBV14 | CASSQVGRANPYNEQFF
TRBJ2-1 | TRBV7-9 | CASSFISSYNEQFF
TRBJ2-1 | TRBV5-6 | CASSVDLAGSYYSYNEQFF
TRBJ1-2 | TRBV28 | CASSLVGGSGTNYGYTF
TRBJ2-3 | TRBV7-8 | CASSIGQGADTQYF
TRBJ2-3 | TRBV2 | CASEQRGADTQYF
TRBJ2-3 | TRBV10-3 | CAISESLIASGDTDTQYF
TRBJ1-2 | TRBV5-1 | CASSPTGQGSYGYTF
TRBJ2-2 | TRBV12-5 | CASGLVPSGTGELFF
TRBJ1-2 | TRBV6-5 | CATRDRGVYGYTF
TRBJ2-7 | TRBV5-1 | CASSLVPAGAYEQYF
TRBJ2-5 | TRBV3-1/TRBV3-2 | CASSQEAAGGGGETQYF
TRBJ2-1 | TRBV9 | CASSVGGLAGDEQFF
TRBJ2-1 | TRBV7-6 | CASSLARSGSDEQFF
TRBJ2-7 | TRBV5-1 | CASSLDSLGGFSEQYF
TRBJ1-2 | TRBV7-2 | CASSLDLSINLRFTF
TRBJ1-2 | TRBV12-1 | CASSFVASGYTF
TRBJ2-5 | TRBV7-2 | CASSFLQGGETQYF
TRBJ1-5 | TRBV2 | CASSGGLQPQHF
TRBJ1-2 | TRBV12-3/TRBV12-4 | CASTQAYGYTF
TRBJ2-1 | TRBV10-3 | CAISAFSDEQFF
TRBJ1-2 | TRBV19 | CASSFRAGGYTF
TRBJ1-1 | TRBV4-2 | CASSQGIRTDKAFF
TRBJ2-5 | TRBV6-2/TRBV6-3 | CASSPLVGETQYF